The T cell receptor beta chain under discussion was sequenced for a study of cytomegalovirus exposure and HLA in healthy donors (dated by TCRdb to 2015 to 2018). For context, the study as a whole: An earlier analysis of approximately 640 of the donors reported about 250 Gb of sequence data and roughly 100 million unique TCR beta sequences from about 179 million T cells. A later analysis re-analyzed previously published TCR beta repertoires from 600 to 850 donors and added high-resolution HLA genotyping to study TCR occurrence patterns. The T cell repertoires of around 670 subjects were profiled by immunosequencing and related to cytomegalovirus serostatus. The study aimed to test whether cataloging public T cell receptors could reveal signatures of past pathogen exposure. Around 300 gigabases of sequencing data and tens of millions of unique TCR sequences were included in an early release covering about 700 HLA-typed donors. Alongside the repertoire data, information on donor age, sex, ethnicity and CMV serostatus was compiled. An earlier analysis of some 500 of the donors applied high-throughput TCR beta sequencing to assess whether each TCR beta V gene segment acted as functional or pseudogenic. The number of donors typed differed by locus, with roughly 620-640 for A, B, C, DRB1 and DQB1, around 500 for DQA1, 600 to 610 for DPA1, and approximately 470 for DPB1. High-throughput TCR immunosequencing, statistical association of individual TCRs with disease status, and machine learning were combined to predict cytomegalovirus infection status. Class I and class II HLA loci were covered by the typing at four-digit resolution. Rather than using new phenotypic data, the later analysis identified candidate immune exposures from TCR beta sequences and from how often those sequences occurred across donors. Among the 398 genotyped donors, around 81% belonged to the genetic ancestry cluster associated with self-reported Caucasian donors. A separate validation cohort of approximately 130 different subjects was used in addition to the 666-subject first cohort. Every discovery cohort repertoire had been produced on one sequencing platform. Four or five DR-DQ haplotypes were handled as single units for association and clustering because linkage in the cohort was strong. Among about 360 genotyped donors of the cohort, an average of about 240,000 unique TCR beta nucleotide sequences were sequenced per donor, approximately 20% of them non-productive. In a later genetic analysis, genome-wide SNP genotypes for about 65% of the 666 donors were used, and that subset was treated as a discovery cohort. The paper's findings and limits, for the study overall: In a later genetic analysis, a missense DCLRE1C variant was associated with V-gene and J-gene trimming of TCR beta chains, and the association was replicated in an independent cohort. In a later genetic analysis, fewer N-insertions in productive TCRs were reported among donors in an Asian-associated ancestry cluster than the approximately 670-donor mean. The classifier was reported to diagnose cytomegalovirus status with high specificity and sensitivity in both the original and validation cohorts. Across donors, most TCR sequences were observed very rarely, whereas some public TCRs were present in many individuals. According to a later analysis, parvovirus B19, influenza, CMV and Epstein-Barr virus appeared linked to several top co-occurrence clusters. A further reported finding was that TCR beta sequences accurately predicted the HLA-A and HLA-B alleles for most subjects in the first cohort. A group of highly shared sequence variants was considered likely to be a technical artifact of the sequencing pipeline. Correlated functional status among segregating V segments might be attributable to linkage disequilibrium, but an unknown experimental factor could not be ruled out. Specific HLA alleles were associated with 15,000 to 20,000 TCR beta sequences at a false discovery rate of 0.05 in a later analysis. This cohort had only TCR beta chains sequenced, and the lack of alpha or paired-chain data limited which features could be detected. An earlier analysis of approximately 590 of the donors showed that most TCR beta V segments appeared in productive rearrangements either about 90% or about 30% of the time, which broadly matched IMGT annotations. According to a later analysis, TCR association rates differed among HLA loci, with DRB1 alleles showing the most associated TCRs and HLA-C alleles showing the fewest. In a later analysis, HLA-associated TCR beta chains were found to be more clonally expanded and to have lower generation probabilities than equally common non-associated chains. The study listed 150 to 200 TCR beta chains as associated with cytomegalovirus. In vitro tests confirmed that a few of the cytomegalovirus-associated TCR beta chains recognize cytomegalovirus antigens. According to the authors, the approach could potentially be generalized to other disease states and immunological phenotypes. For the cohort, immune exposure information was limited to CMV serostatus. Assigning TCR associations to individual alleles was difficult when HLA alleles, especially DR and DQ, strongly co-occurred. Because HLA typing was missing for some donors at each locus, association tests included only the typed subset. The presence/absence analyses assumed that sequencing depth was roughly uniform across donors, and that assumption may not be true. Some IMGT-functional V segments, including TRBV6-2 and TRBV6-3, could not be distinguished by the 87-base-pair reads and were therefore excluded. A later analysis found that most CMV-associated TCR beta chains appeared HLA-restricted, with HLA associations seemingly driven largely by CMV exposure. Because counts were too low, about 15 rarely observed V segments, including chromosome 9 orphons, were left out of the earlier analysis of approximately 500 of the donors.

V was cut back by 2 bases and J by 1 base, leaving a gap of 11 bases between them. CDR1 and CDR2 (SNHLY, FYNNEI) derive from the germline V gene. The CDR3 runs 15 amino acids, cysteine and phenylalanine included. CDR3 DNA only is kept here, 45 bases in frame from base 1. Libraries were made using the immunoSEQ multiplex PCR assay. For the multiplex PCR, a mixture combining 60 forward primers for TCR Vbeta segments and 13 reverse primers for TCR Jbeta segments was used. The CDR3 region of rearranged TCR beta genes was amplified from genomic DNA with a multiplex PCR assay. Amplified TCR beta libraries were sequenced as 87-base-pair reads on the Illumina HiSeq System. Turning to the authors' computational methods: A later analysis tallied approximately 87 million unique TCR beta chains across the 700 or so repertoires, and roughly 11 million of those chains were shared by two or more donors. Raw reads were error-corrected and collapsed into unique sequences with a nearest-neighbor algorithm that merged closely related sequences to remove PCR and sequencing errors. Alignment of CDR3 sequences to IMGT reference sequences was used to assign V, D and J gene segments. For a sequence to be retained, a match of at least six nucleotides to both a V gene segment and a J gene segment was required. Rearrangements were classified as productive when the CDR3 lacked stop codons and remained in frame with V and J, and all other rearrangements were classified as non-productive. Following IMGT convention, CDR3 was defined as the stretch from the second conserved V-encoded cysteine to the conserved J-encoded phenylalanine. Sequences without an unambiguous match to a single V gene segment were excluded from the earlier analysis of almost 600 of the donors. In an earlier analysis of approximately 590 of the donors, V segments were called functional above 56.7% productive rearrangements and were called segregating when the between-donor standard deviation exceeded 5%. To diagnose cytomegalovirus status from the catalog of TCR beta chain sequences, a statistical classification framework was built. V and J gene assignment, in a later analysis, came from comparing TCR nucleotide sequences with IMGT/GENE-DB human TR gene sequences. A later analysis assigned CDR3 sequences and most-parsimonious VDJ recombination scenarios with the TCRdist pipeline. In a later analysis, every TCR beta chain was defined by the combination of its CDR3 amino acid sequence and its V-gene family, and reads without a unique V-gene family were dropped. In a later analysis, approximately 640 highly shared, low-generation-probability nucleotide sequences were removed to address suspected cross-contamination and a sequencing artifact. In a later analysis, a clonal expansion index was calculated for each public chain from normalized within-repertoire ranks of inferred template counts. A later analysis computed generation probabilities with a VDJ recombination model fitted to out-of-frame rearrangements, and checked the results against IGoR. In a later analysis, hypergeometric tests were used to score TCR-TCR, TCR-HLA and TCR-CMV co-occurrence, with a repertoire-size bias correction applied to TCR pairs. False discovery rates were estimated in a later analysis by permuting HLA or CMV assignments 20 times. In a later analysis, co-occurring TCRs were grouped with DBSCAN, and TCRdist sequence similarity was added when clustering was performed within HLA-allele-positive subsets. For co-occurrence clustering, repertoires with fewer than 30,000 or more than 120,000 public chains were excluded, along with 4 to 6 repertoires with anomalous nucleotide sharing. TCRdb obtained this table from immuneACCESS and retained in-frame rearrangements with V and J assigned. These tables miss some clones; where compared with another copy, unresolved V genes account for less than half of the shortfall, and the remainder is unexplained. Clone size and the V and J calls come from that table; the DNA yielded D and trimming. This sample is represented by about 160,000 clones; approximately 79% of them were singletons. Around 1.9% of the sample belongs to the ten largest clones.

The cohort consisted of 670 or so healthy bone marrow donors. At the time of sampling, every cohort member was nominally healthy, though immune exposures that went unrecorded were likely present. The donor was CMV seronegative and was included in the group of a few hundred seronegative cohort members. A peripheral blood sample was provided by each donor, and peripheral blood mononuclear cells were used for TCR beta sequencing. The Qiagen DNeasy Blood Extraction Kit was used to extract genomic DNA from the blood cell samples. Details on this clone: Its antigen is currently not known. Per-nucleotide qualities are absent, and no much larger clonotype sits a single base away.

The sequence came from a man aged 35-49 years in good health and CMV-seronegative. The specimen sequenced was PBMCs. The chain joins TRBV2 to TRBJ1-1; no D gene call is confident. The nucleotide sequence is TGTGCCAGCAGTGAAAAACCTCGACAGAACACTGAAGCTTTCTTT. It codes for CASSEKPRQNTEAFF. The full variable domain, with segments outside the CDR3 supplied by the reference TRBV2 and TRBJ1-1 proteins, appears as EPEVTQTPSHQVTQMGQEVILRCVPISNHLYFYWYRQILGQKVEFLVSFYNNEISEKSEIFDDQFSVERPDGSNFTLKIRSTKLEDSAMYFCASSEKPRQNTEAFFGQGTRLTVV.